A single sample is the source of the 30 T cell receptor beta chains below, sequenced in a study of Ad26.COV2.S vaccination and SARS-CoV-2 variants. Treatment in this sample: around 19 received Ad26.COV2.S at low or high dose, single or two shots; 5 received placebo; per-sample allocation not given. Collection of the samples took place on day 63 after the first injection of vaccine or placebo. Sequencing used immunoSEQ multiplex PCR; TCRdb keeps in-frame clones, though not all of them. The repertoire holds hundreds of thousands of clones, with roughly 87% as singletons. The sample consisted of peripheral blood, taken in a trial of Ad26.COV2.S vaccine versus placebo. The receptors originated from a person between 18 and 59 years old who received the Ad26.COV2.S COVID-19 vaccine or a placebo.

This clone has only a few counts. CDR3 residues: CASSLGGGTNEQFF. The DNA of the CDR3 is TGTGCCAGCAGCCTAGGAGGGGGGACAAATGAGCAGTTCTTC. The gene calls are TRBV11-2 and TRBJ2-1; possibly TRBD1 or TRBD2 for D (6 bases each). Per the germline V gene, CDR1 is SGHAT and CDR2 is FQNNGV. CDR3 length: 14 amino acids. V shed 5 bases and J shed 7 bases, with 15 bases lying between them. Based on the CDR3 plus reference TRBV11-2 and TRBJ2-1, the full variable domain is EAGVAQSPRYKIIEKRQSVAFWCNPISGHATLYWYQQILGQGPKLLIQFQNNGVVDDSQLPKDRFSAERLKGVDSTLKIQPAKLEDSAVYLCASSLGGGTNEQFFGPGTRLTVL.

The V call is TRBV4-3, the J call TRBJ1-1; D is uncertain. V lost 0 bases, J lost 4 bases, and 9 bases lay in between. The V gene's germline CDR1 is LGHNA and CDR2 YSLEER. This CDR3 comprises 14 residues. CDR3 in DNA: TGCGCCAGCAGCCAAGAACAGACCGTCACTGAAGCTTTCTTT. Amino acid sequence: CASSQEQTVTEAFF.

CDR3: CASSPPTDTQYF. CDR3 in DNA: TGTGCCAGCAGCCCCCCCACAGATACGCAGTATTTT. The rearrangement joins TRBV6-2 or TRBV6-3 to TRBJ2-3; D gene uncertain. The CDR3 consists of 12 residues. CDR1 is MNHEY and CDR2 is SVGEGT in the germline V gene. V was trimmed by 6 bases and J by 2 bases, leaving 6 bases between them.

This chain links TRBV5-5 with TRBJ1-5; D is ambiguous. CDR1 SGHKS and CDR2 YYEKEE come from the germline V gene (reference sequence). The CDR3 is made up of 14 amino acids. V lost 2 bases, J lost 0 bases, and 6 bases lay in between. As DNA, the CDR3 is TGTGCCAGCAGCTTACAATATAGCAATCAGCCCCAGCATTTT. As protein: CASSLQYSNQPQHF. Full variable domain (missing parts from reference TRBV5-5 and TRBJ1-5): DAGVTQSPTHLIKTRGQQVTLRCSPISGHKSVSWYQQVLGQGPQFIFQYYEKEERGRGNFPDRFSARQFPNYSSELNVNALLLGDSALYLCASSLQYSNQPQHFGDGTRLSIL.

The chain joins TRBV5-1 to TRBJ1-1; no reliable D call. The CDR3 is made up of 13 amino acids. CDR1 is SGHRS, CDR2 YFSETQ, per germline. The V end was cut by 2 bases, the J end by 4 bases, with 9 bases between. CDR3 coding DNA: TGCGCCAGCAGCTTACTGGTGTCCACTGAAGCTTTCTTT. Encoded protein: CASSLLVSTEAFF.

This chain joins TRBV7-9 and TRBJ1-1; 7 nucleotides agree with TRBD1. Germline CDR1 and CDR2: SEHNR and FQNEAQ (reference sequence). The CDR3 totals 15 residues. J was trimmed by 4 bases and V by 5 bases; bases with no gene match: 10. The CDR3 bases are TGTGCCAGCAGCGCGAATACAGGGGCGGGCACTGAAGCTTTCTTT. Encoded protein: CASSANTGAGTEAFF.

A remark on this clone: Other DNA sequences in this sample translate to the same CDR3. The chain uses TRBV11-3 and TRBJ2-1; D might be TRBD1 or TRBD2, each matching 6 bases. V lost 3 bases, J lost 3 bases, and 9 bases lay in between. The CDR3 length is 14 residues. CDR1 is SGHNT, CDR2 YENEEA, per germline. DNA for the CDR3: TGTGCCAGCAGCTTGGGGGGCCTCTACAATGAGCAGTTCTTC. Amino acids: CASSLGGLYNEQFF.

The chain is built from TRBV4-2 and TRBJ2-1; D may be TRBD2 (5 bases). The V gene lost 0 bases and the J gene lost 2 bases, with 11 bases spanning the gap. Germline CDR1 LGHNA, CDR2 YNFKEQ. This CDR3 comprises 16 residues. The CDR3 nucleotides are TGTGCCAGCAGCCAAGAGCCAGCGGTAACCTACAATGAGCAGTTCTTC. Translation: CASSQEPAVTYNEQFF.

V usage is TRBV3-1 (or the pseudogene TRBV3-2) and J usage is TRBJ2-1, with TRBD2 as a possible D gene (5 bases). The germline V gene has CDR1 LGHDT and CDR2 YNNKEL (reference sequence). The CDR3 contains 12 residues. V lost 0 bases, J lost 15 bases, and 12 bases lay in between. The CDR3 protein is CASSQDTRATFF. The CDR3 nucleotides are TGTGCCAGCAGCCAAGATACGAGGGCGACGTTCTTC.

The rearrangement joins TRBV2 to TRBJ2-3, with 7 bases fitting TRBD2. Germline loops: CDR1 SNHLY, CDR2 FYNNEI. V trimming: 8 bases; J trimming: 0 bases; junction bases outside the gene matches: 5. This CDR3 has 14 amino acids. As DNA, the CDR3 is TGTGCCAGCCTCTTCGGGAGGAGCACAGATACGCAGTATTTT. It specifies CASLFGRSTDTQYF.

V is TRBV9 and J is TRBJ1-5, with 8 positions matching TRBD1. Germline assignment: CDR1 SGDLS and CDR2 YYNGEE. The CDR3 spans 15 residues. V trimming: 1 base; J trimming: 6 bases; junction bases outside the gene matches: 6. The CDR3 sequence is CASSVSGQGGQPQHF. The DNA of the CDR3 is TGTGCCAGCAGCGTATCCGGACAGGGTGGTCAGCCCCAGCATTTT.

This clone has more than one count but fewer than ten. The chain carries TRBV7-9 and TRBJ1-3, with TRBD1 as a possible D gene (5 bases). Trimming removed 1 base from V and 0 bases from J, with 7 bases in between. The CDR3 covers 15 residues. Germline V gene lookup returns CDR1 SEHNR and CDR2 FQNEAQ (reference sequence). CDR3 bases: TGTGCCAGCAGCTTAGGACAGATCTCTGGAAACACCATATATTTT. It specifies CASSLGQISGNTIYF.

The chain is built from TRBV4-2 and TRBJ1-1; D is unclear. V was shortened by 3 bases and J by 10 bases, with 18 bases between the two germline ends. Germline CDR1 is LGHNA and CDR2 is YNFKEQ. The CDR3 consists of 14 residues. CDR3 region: CASSQPGPGVVAFF. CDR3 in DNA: TGTGCCAGCAGCCAGCCGGGCCCTGGGGTTGTAGCTTTCTTT.

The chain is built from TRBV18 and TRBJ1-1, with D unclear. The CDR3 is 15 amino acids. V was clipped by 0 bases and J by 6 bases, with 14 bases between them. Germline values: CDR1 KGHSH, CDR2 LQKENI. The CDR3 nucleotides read TGTGCCAGCTCACCACCTCTGGCAGGCCGGGCTGAAGCTTTCTTT. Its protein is CASSPPLAGRAEAFF.

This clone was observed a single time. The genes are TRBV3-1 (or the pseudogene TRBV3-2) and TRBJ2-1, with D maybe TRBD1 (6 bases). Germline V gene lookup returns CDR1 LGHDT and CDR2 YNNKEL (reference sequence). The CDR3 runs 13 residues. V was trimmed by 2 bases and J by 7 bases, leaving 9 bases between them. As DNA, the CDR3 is TGTGCCAGCAGCCAAATGAGGGGGAATGAGCAGTTCTTC. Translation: CASSQMRGNEQFF.

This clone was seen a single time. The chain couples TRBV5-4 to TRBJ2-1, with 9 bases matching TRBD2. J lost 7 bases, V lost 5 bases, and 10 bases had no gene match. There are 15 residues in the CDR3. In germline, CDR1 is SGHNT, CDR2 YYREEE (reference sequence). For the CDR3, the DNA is TGTGCCAGCAGTCGTGGGACTAGCTGGGTGAATGAGCAGTTCTTC. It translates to CASSRGTSWVNEQFF.

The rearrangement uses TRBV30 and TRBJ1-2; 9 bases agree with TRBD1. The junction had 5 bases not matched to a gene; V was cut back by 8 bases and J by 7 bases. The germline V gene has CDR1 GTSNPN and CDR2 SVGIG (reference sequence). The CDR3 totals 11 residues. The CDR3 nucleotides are TGTGCCGGGCACAGGGGGCTTGGCTACACCTTC. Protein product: CAGHRGLGYTF.

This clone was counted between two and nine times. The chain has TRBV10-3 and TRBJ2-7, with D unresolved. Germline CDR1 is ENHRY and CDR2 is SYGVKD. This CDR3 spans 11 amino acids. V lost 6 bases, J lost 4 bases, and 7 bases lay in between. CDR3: CAIRQVYEQYF. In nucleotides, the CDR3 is TGTGCCATCAGGCAGGTTTACGAGCAGTACTTC.

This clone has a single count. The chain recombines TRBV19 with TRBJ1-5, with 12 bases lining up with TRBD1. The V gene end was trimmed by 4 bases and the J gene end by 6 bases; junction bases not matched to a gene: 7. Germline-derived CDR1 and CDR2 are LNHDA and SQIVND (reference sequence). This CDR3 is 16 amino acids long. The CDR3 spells CASSTRDRGQGQPQHF. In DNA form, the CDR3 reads TGTGCCAGTAGTACCCGGGACAGGGGGCAGGGTCAGCCCCAGCATTTT.

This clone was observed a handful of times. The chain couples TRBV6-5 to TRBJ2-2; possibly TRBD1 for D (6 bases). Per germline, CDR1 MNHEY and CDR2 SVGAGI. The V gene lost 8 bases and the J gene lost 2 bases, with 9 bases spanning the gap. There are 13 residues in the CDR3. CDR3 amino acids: CASRTENTGELFF. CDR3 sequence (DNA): TGTGCCAGCCGGACAGAAAACACCGGGGAGCTGTTTTTT.

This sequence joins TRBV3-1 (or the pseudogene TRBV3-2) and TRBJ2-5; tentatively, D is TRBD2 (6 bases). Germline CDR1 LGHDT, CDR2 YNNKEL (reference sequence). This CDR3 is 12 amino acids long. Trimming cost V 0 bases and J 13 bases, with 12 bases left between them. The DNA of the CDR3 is TGTGCCAGCAGCCAAGAAGCGGGCAAGCGGTACTTC. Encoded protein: CASSQEAGKRYF.

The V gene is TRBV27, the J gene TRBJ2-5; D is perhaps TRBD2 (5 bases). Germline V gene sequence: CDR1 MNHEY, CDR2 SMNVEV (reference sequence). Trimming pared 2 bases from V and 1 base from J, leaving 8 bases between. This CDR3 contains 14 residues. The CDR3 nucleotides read TGTGCCAGCAGTTTAAATGGACTCCAAGAGACCCAGTACTTC. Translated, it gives CASSLNGLQETQYF.

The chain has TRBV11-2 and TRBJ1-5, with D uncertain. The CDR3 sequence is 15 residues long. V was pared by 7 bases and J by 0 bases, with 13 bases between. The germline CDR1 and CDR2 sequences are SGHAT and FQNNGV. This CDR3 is CASTPIRNSNQPQHF. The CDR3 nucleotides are TGTGCCAGCACCCCGATCAGGAATAGCAATCAGCCCCAGCATTTT.

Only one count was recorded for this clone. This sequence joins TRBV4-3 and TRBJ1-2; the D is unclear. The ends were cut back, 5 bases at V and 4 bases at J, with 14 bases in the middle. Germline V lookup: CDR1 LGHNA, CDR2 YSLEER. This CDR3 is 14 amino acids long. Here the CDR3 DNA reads TGCGCCAGCAGCATCGTGGTCGGACTCTATGGCTACACCTTC. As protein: CASSIVVGLYGYTF.

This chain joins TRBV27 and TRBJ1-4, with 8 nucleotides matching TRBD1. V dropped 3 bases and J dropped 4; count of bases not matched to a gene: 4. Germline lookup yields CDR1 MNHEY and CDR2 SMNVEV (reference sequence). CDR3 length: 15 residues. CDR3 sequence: CASSLGGQVNEKLFF. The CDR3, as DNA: TGTGCCAGCAGTTTGGGGGGACAGGTTAATGAAAAACTGTTTTTT.

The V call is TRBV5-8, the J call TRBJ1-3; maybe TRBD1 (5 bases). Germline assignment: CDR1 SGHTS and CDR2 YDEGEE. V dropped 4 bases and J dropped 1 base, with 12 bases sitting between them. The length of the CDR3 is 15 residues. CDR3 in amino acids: CASSLAWGSGNTIYF. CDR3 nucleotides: TGTGCCAGCAGCCTAGCCTGGGGGTCTGGAAACACCATATATTTT.

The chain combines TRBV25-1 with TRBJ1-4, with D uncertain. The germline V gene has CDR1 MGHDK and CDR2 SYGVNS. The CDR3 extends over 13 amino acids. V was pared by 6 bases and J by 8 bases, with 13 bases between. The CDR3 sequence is CASRGAWREKLFF. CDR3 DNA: TGTGCCAGCAGGGGAGCCTGGCGGGAAAAACTGTTTTTT.

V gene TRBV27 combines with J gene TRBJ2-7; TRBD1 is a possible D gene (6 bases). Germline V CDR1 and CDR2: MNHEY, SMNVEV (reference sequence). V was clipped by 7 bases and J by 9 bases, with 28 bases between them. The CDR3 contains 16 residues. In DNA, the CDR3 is TGTGCCAGCAAACCACTGACAGGCCGATCAGGGGCGAGGCAGTACGTC. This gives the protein CASKPLTGRSGARQYV.

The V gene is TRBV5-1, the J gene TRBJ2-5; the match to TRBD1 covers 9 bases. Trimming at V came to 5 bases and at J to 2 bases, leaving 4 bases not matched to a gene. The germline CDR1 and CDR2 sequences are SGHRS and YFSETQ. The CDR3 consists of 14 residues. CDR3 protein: CASRIQGAQETQYF. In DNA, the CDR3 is TGCGCCAGCAGGATACAGGGGGCTCAAGAGACCCAGTACTTC.

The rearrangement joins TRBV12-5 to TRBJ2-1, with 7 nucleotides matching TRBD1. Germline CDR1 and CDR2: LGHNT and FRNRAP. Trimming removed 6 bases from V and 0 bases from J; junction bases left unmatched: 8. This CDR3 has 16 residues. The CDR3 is CASGPGQVGSYNEQFF. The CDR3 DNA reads TGTGCTAGTGGACCCGGACAGGTTGGCTCCTACAATGAGCAGTTCTTC.